This entry concerns a single TCR beta chain. Given the absence of the conserved phenylalanine or tryptophan at the CDR3 end, a read error is likely. This record comes from a study of Graves' ophthalmopathy and Graves' hyperthyroidism. RNA transcripts provided the template for amplifying TCR beta CDR3 regions. Scientists carried out first-round RT-PCR using HTBI primers and then a second-round multiplex PCR. TCRdb reprocessed the multiplex PCR reads via MiXCR and lists one record per CDR3 protein. The sample includes roughly 700,000 distinct CDR3 sequences, 40% seen only once; the top ten take 44%. The junction had 3 bases not matched to a gene; V was cut back by 5 bases and J by 1 base. The CDR3 loop spans 15 amino acids. Germline V gene data show CDR1 as SEHNR and CDR2 as FQNEAQ (reference sequence). Pregnancy or lactation, uncontrolled infections and other autoimmune diseases were grounds for excluding patients. PBMCs originated in 7.5 to 10 ml of fresh peripheral blood.

This TCR derives from an adult man with Graves' ophthalmopathy. Sample: peripheral blood. The chain recombines TRBV7-9 with TRBJ2-2, with 8 nucleotides matching TRBD1. The CDR3, as DNA: TGTGCCAGCAGCACAGGGGGACAGAACACCGGGGAGCTGTTTCTT. This sequence encodes CASSTGGQNTGELFL.